The 27 T cell receptor beta chains listed next were all sequenced from one sample in a study of T cells in Graves' hyperthyroidism and ophthalmopathy (dated by TCRdb to between 2019 and 2020). Libraries were prepared through multiplex PCR. TCRdb names Illumina HiSeq 2000 as the instrument used. TCR beta CDR3 regions were amplified from RNA transcripts. For the first round of RT-PCR on the TCR CDR3, the HTBI primer set was used together with the Qiagen OneStep RT-PCR kit. TCRdb took the public reads, trimmed them with fastp at Q25, ran MiXCR for clone calling and kept in-frame beta chains. Every entry covers one CDR3 protein and lists the most common genes and DNA from its rows. For this sample the table gives fewer than 200,000 distinct CDR3 sequences, of which approximately 15% were detected only once. Of the sample, 25% to 35% falls within the top ten clones. Sample: blood. These receptors were obtained from a woman in her forties or fifties with Graves' hyperthyroidism.

This clonotype was picked up many times. The chain combines TRBV27 with TRBJ2-7, with D possibly matching TRBD1 (6 bases). Trimming pared 2 bases from V and 3 bases from J, leaving 8 bases between. Per germline, CDR1 MNHEY and CDR2 SMNVEV (reference sequence). CDR3 length equals 13 residues. Written as DNA, the CDR3 is TGTGCCAGCAGTTTACAGGGGTTCTACGAGCAGTACTTC. Protein sequence: CASSLQGFYEQYF.

This clonotype showed up many times. The chain combines TRBV20-1 with TRBJ2-7, with 9 bases lining up with TRBD1. CDR1 DFQATT and CDR2 SNEGSKA come from the germline V gene (reference sequence). Trimming removed 5 bases from V and 5 bases from J; junction bases left unmatched: 7. The CDR3 consists of 13 residues. CDR3 sequence reads: CSAHDRGNNEQYF. In nucleotides, the CDR3 is TGCAGTGCTCACGACAGGGGGAATAACGAGCAGTACTTC.

This clonotype was recorded at least ten times. The V call is TRBV14, the J call TRBJ1-3; D is undetermined. CDR1 is SGHDN, CDR2 FVKESK, per germline. The V end was cut by 1 base, the J end by 4 bases, with 8 bases between. This CDR3 is 14 amino acids long. DNA for the CDR3: TGTGCCAGCAGCCAAGTTTATACGGGAAACACCATATATTTT. Translated, it gives CASSQVYTGNTIYF. Using reference TRBV14 and TRBJ1-3 for the parts outside the CDR3, the full variable domain is EAGVTQFPSHSVIEKGQTVTLRCDPISGHDNLYWYRRVMGKEIKFLLHFVKESKQDESGMPNNRFLAERTGGTYSTLKVQPAELEDSGVYFCASSQVYTGNTIYFGEGSWLTVV.

The table lists this clonotype with many counts. The chain carries TRBV24-1 and TRBJ1-2; D unclear. Germline loops: CDR1 KGHDR, CDR2 SFDVKD. There are 14 residues in the CDR3. Trimming took 3 bases from V and 2 from J, leaving 9 bases between them. CDR3 amino acids: CATSDPTGNYGYTF. CDR3 in DNA: TGTGCCACCAGTGATCCGACGGGAAACTATGGCTACACCTTC.

This sequence joins TRBV19 and TRBJ1-1; 10 bases align to TRBD1. After removal of 1 base from V and 10 bases from J, the junction contained 6 bases not matched to a gene. Germline V gene sequence: CDR1 LNHDA, CDR2 SQIVND (reference sequence). CDR3 length equals 14 residues. The DNA for the CDR3 is TGTGCCAGTAGTATAGCTCGACAGGGGGCGAGAGCTTTCTTT. Its translation: CASSIARQGARAFF.

This clonotype showed up many times. This chain connects TRBV12-3 or TRBV12-4 to TRBJ1-5, with TRBD1 identical over 7 bases. J lost 8 bases, V lost 1 base, and 8 bases had no gene match. The CDR3 loop spans 15 amino acids. DNA of the CDR3: TGTGCCAGCAGTTTAGAACAGGGGCTGCTTGAGCCCCAGCATTTT. This sequence encodes CASSLEQGLLEPQHF.

Many counts were recorded for this clonotype. The chain couples TRBV3-1 to TRBJ2-7; D might be TRBD1 (6 bases). V was clipped by 4 bases and J by 0 bases, with 13 bases between them. The V gene's germline CDR1 is LGHDT and CDR2 YNNKEL (reference sequence). This CDR3 spans 15 amino acids. Here the CDR3 DNA reads TGTGCCAGCAGCCTCGCCAGGGGAAGCTCCTACGAGCAGTACTTC. Its translation is CASSLARGSSYEQYF.

The table lists this clonotype with many counts. This chain joins TRBV18 and TRBJ2-1; D is possibly TRBD1 (6 bases). This CDR3 region has 15 residues. Trimming took off 1 base at V and 10 bases at J, with 17 bases between the two ends. Germline CDR1 and CDR2: KGHSH and LQKENI. CDR3 loop: CASSPRRTEEGEQFF. In DNA form, the CDR3 reads TGTGCCAGCTCACCACGAAGGACAGAGGAAGGGGAGCAGTTCTTC.

This clonotype was seen once. This chain uses TRBV4-1 with TRBJ2-2; a weak D match, TRBD2 (5 bases). The CDR3 spans 16 residues. Germline V gene lookup returns CDR1 MGHRA and CDR2 YSYEKL. V dropped 2 bases and J dropped 1 base, with 11 bases sitting between them. In nucleotides, the CDR3 is TGCGCCAGCAGCCAAAAATCCAGCGGGAACACCGGGGAGCTGTTTTTT. It codes for CASSQKSSGNTGELFF.

The rearrangement joins TRBV2 to TRBJ2-7; D possibly corresponds to TRBD2 (7 bases). This CDR3 comprises 14 residues. In germline, CDR1 is SNHLY, CDR2 FYNNEI. Trimming pared 7 bases from V and 0 bases from J, leaving 13 bases between. The CDR3 nucleotides are TGTGCCAGCATGGAGAGGGGGGGCTCCTACGAGCAGTACTTC. Translation: CASMERGGSYEQYF.

For this clonotype: A much larger clone differs by one base, so this may be a read error. The chain carries TRBV7-9 and TRBJ2-7; D is possibly TRBD1 or TRBD2 (5 bases each). There are 14 residues in the CDR3. From germline, CDR1 is SEHNR and CDR2 FQNEAQ (reference sequence). The CDR3 coding sequence is TGTGCCGGCAGCTTAGCAGTGGGGGTCTACGAGCAGTACTTC. Its protein product is CAGSLAVGVYEQYF.

J is TRBJ2-2 and V is TRBV20-1, with 12 bases aligning to TRBD2. The germline CDR1 and CDR2 sequences are DFQATT and SNEGSKA (reference sequence). The CDR3 is made up of 15 amino acids. Losses at the gene ends were 1 base for V and 6 bases for J; bases not matched to a gene: 3. In nucleotides, the CDR3 is TGCAGTGCTAGAGTCGCTAGCGGGAGGGCCGGGGAGCTGTTTTTT. Translating it yields CSARVASGRAGELFF.

This clonotype is a singleton in its sample. A junction end diverges from the germline sequence, so it may reflect a read error. The chain couples TRBV7-6 to TRBJ2-1; 9 nucleotides match TRBD1. CDR1 and CDR2 (germline): SGHVS, FNYEAQ. There are 15 residues in the CDR3. CDR3 nucleotide sequence: TGTGCCAGCAGCCGTACAGGGGGCTCCTACAATGAGCAGTCCTTC. This codes for CASSRTGGSYNEQSF. The complete variable domain, with remaining parts taken from reference TRBV7-6 and TRBJ2-1, reads GAGVSQSPRYKVTKRGQDVALRCDPISGHVSLYWYRQALGQGPEFLTYFNYEAQQDKSGLPNDRFSAERPEGSISTLTIQRTEQRDSAMYRCASSRTGGSYNEQSFGPGTRLTVL.

In this sample, this clonotype turned up many times. The chain employs TRBV11-3 and TRBJ2-3; TRBD2 matches 9 bases. Germline CDR1 is SGHNT and CDR2 is YENEEA. V gave up 4 bases and J gave up 5 bases; unmatched junction bases: 7. CDR3 length: 15 residues. CDR3 sequence: CASSSAGGSGDTQYF. CDR3 nucleotide sequence: TGTGCCAGCAGCTCAGCGGGGGGAAGTGGAGATACGCAGTATTTT.

The chain uses TRBV4-1 and TRBJ2-7, with D possibly being TRBD1 (5 bases). Germline V gene sequence: CDR1 MGHRA, CDR2 YSYEKL. This CDR3 spans 15 amino acids. The V gene lost 1 base and the J gene lost 6 bases, with 16 bases spanning the gap. CDR3 sequence: CASSQVPKNRREQYF. The CDR3 DNA sequence: TGCGCCAGCAGCCAAGTTCCCAAGAACAGGCGCGAGCAGTACTTC.

This clonotype was seen ten or more times. The rearrangement uses TRBV27 and TRBJ2-2, with 7 bases matching TRBD1. Trimming removed 6 bases from V and 0 bases from J; junction bases left unmatched: 13. This CDR3 is 18 amino acids long. The germline V gene encodes CDR1 MNHEY and CDR2 SMNVEV (reference sequence). The chain's CDR3 is CASSPLLSQGTNTGELFF. The CDR3 nucleotides read TGTGCCAGCAGCCCCCTCCTTTCACAGGGGACGAACACCGGGGAGCTGTTTTTT.

There are many counts of this clonotype. CDR3 nucleotide sequence: TGTGCCAGCTTCGAGACAGAGAGATACTATGGCTACACCTTC. This codes for CASFETERYYGYTF. The genes are TRBV2 and TRBJ1-2, with a weak D call TRBD1 (5 bases). CDR3 length: 14 amino acids. The V end lost 8 bases, the J end lost 3 bases, and 16 bases lay between the germline ends. CDR1 is SNHLY and CDR2 is FYNNEI in the germline V gene.

This clonotype showed up just a few times. The chain has TRBV4-3 and TRBJ1-1, with a possible D match to TRBD1 (6 bases). This CDR3 has 19 residues. Germline lookup yields CDR1 LGHNA and CDR2 YSLEER. V was cut by 0 bases and J by 6 bases, with 26 bases left in between. In DNA, the CDR3 is TGCGCCAGCAGCCAAGAAGGAGGTCCAGGGGAGTTGAGGTATTCTGAAGCTTTCTTT. Its protein product is CASSQEGGPGELRYSEAFF.

This clonotype was picked up many times. The chain carries TRBV6-1 and TRBJ1-2, with 8 bases identical to TRBD1. Germline CDR1 is MNHNS and CDR2 is SASEGT. This CDR3 has 14 residues. J gave up 6 bases and V 7 bases, and 10 bases lay outside the gene matches. CDR3 in DNA: TGTGCCAGCACCCTCATGACAGGGGTGGATGGCTACACCTTC. Residues: CASTLMTGVDGYTF.

This clonotype was seen repeatedly, ten times or more. The CDR3 region is CASSPRDTLTGEKLFF. The CDR3 nucleotides are TGTGCCAGCAGCCCGAGGGACACGCTTACTGGTGAAAAACTGTTTTTT. The chain couples TRBV7-9 to TRBJ1-4; perhaps TRBD1 as D (6 bases). The CDR3 covers 16 residues. The germline V gene encodes CDR1 SEHNR and CDR2 FQNEAQ (reference sequence). V was clipped by 5 bases and J by 7 bases, with 20 bases between them.

This clonotype showed up just once. The chain carries TRBV27 and TRBJ1-2; TRBD1 might be the D (5 bases). CDR1 is MNHEY, CDR2 SMNVEV, per germline (reference sequence). CDR3 length equals 13 residues. Deletions cut 2 bases from V and 6 bases from J, with 10 bases between. CDR3 sequence reads: CASSLQGGNGYTF. Here the CDR3 DNA reads TGTGCCAGCAGTTTACAGGGCGGGAATGGCTACACCTTC.

In its sample, this clonotype was seen many times. The chain combines TRBV5-1 with TRBJ2-5; TRBD1 agrees at 7 bases. CDR3 length: 14 amino acids. V gave up 3 bases and J gave up 1 base; unmatched junction bases: 3. Germline V lookup: CDR1 SGHRS, CDR2 YFSETQ. CDR3 sequence reads: CASSSTGIQETQYF. In nucleotides, the CDR3 is TGCGCCAGCAGCTCGACAGGGATCCAAGAGACCCAGTACTTC. Full variable domain (rest looked up from reference TRBV5-1 and TRBJ2-5): KAGVTQTPRYLIKTRGQQVTLSCSPISGHRSVSWYQQTPGQGLQFLFEYFSETQRNKGNFPGRFSGRQFSNSRSEMNVSTLELGDSALYLCASSSTGIQETQYFGPGTRLLVL.

Comments on this clonotype: One end of the junction does not line up with germline, which may come from a read error. This rearrangement joins TRBV4-2 to TRBJ1-1; D not resolved. Germline V gene lookup returns CDR1 LGHNA and CDR2 YNFKEQ. The CDR3 consists of 14 residues. CDR3 sequence (DNA): TGTACCAGCAGCCAAGAGACGGGAAACACTGAAGCTTTCTTT. This sequence encodes CTSSQETGNTEAFF.

This clonotype was picked up many times. V and J are TRBV10-1 and TRBJ2-2, with D perhaps assigned TRBD1 or TRBD2 (5 bases each). Germline V CDR1 and CDR2: WNHNN, SYGVQD (reference sequence). This CDR3 region has 13 residues. V lost 10 bases, J lost 4 bases, and 13 bases lay in between. Here the CDR3 DNA reads TGCGCCACCCTGGGACGGTGCACCGGGGAGCTGTTTTTT. Amino acids: CATLGRCTGELFF.

There are many counts of this clonotype. The chain is built from TRBV2 and TRBJ2-7; D may be TRBD1 (5 bases). V shed 6 bases and J shed 9 bases, with 12 bases lying between them. The germline CDR1 and CDR2 sequences are SNHLY and FYNNEI. There are 11 residues in the CDR3. The chain's CDR3 is CASSLQVGQYF. The CDR3 DNA reads TGTGCCAGCAGCCTACAGGTGGGGCAGTACTTC.

This clonotype was seen repeatedly, ten times or more. The rearrangement uses TRBV6-1 and TRBJ2-7; no clear D. Trimming pared 2 bases from V and 6 bases from J, leaving 14 bases between. Germline loops: CDR1 MNHNS, CDR2 SASEGT. CDR3 size: 14 residues. The CDR3: CASSERVRTGEQYF. The CDR3, as DNA: TGTGCCAGCAGTGAACGAGTCCGGACGGGCGAGCAGTACTTC.

This clonotype was recorded at least ten times. The chain recombines TRBV27 with TRBJ2-7; 7 bases line up with TRBD1. Germline CDR1 is MNHEY and CDR2 is SMNVEV (reference sequence). Germline trimming cut 6 bases from V and 3 bases from J; bases unmatched to any gene: 11. The CDR3 loop spans 15 amino acids. DNA for the CDR3: TGTGCCAGCAGCCGAGGACAGGTCGCAAACTACGAGCAGTACTTC. Protein product: CASSRGQVANYEQYF.